The 2 T cell receptor beta chains reported below all come from one sample, sequenced in a study of blood T cell repertoires in COVID-19. TCRdb keeps only in-frame clones here, not all; method: immunoSEQ multiplex PCR. The data show 250,000 to 300,000 clones, about 88% seen once. Sequencing was done on a sample of peripheral blood. All receptors derive from a woman aged 70 to 79 with COVID-19, enrolled during active disease.

The chain combines TRBV2 with TRBJ1-4, with D perhaps matching TRBD1 (5 bases). V lost 1 base to trimming and J lost 8 bases, with 14 bases between them. CDR3 length: 15 amino acids. Germline CDR1 is SNHLY and CDR2 is FYNNEI. CDR3: CASSEGLQAWEKLFF. The CDR3 DNA sequence: TGTGCCAGCAGTGAAGGCTTACAGGCTTGGGAAAAACTGTTTTTT.

The V call is TRBV19, the J call TRBJ2-1, with 10 positions matching TRBD2. Germline lookup yields CDR1 LNHDA and CDR2 SQIVND (reference sequence). V shed 5 bases and J 4 bases; nucleotides not matched to a gene: 2. The length of the CDR3 is 14 residues. CDR3 protein: CASSPSGSYNEQFF. For the CDR3, the DNA is TGTGCCAGTAGTCCTAGCGGGAGTTACAATGAGCAGTTCTTC.